These 22 T cell receptor beta chains originate from one sample sequenced in a study of shared clonotypes between healthy human individuals. Profiled with immunoSEQ multiplex PCR; TCRdb holds only in-frame clones, not every one. This table has roughly 170,000 clones, approximately 61% appearing once. The sequencing input was memory CD4+ T cells sorted from blood. Stated subset: CD45RA-negative fraction. These receptors were obtained from a man younger than 40 in good health.

V and J are TRBV7-2 and TRBJ2-3, with D hard to call. The V end was cut by 5 bases, the J end by 9 bases, with 18 bases between. Looked up from germline, CDR1 is SGHTA and CDR2 is FQGNSA. The CDR3 contains 14 residues. DNA of the CDR3: TGTGCCAGCAGCCCCGCGGACCGCCTCAGAACGCAGTATTTT. It yields the protein CASSPADRLRTQYF.

The chain couples TRBV19 to TRBJ2-5; 8 nucleotides line up with TRBD1. The CDR3 has 14 residues. Trimming cost V 4 bases and J 2 bases; bases outside gene matches: 3. Germline assignment: CDR1 LNHDA and CDR2 SQIVND (reference sequence). The CDR3 nucleotides read TGTGCCAGTAGTAAACGGGACAGGCAAGAGACCCAGTACTTC. Translated: CASSKRDRQETQYF.

This rearrangement joins TRBV18 to TRBJ2-1, with D possibly being TRBD1 (5 bases). The V and J ends lost 3 bases and 4 bases respectively, with 13 bases between them. Germline V gene data show CDR1 as KGHSH and CDR2 as LQKENI. This CDR3 is 15 amino acids long. The CDR3 region is CASSPNSGQYNEQFF. CDR3 nucleotides: TGTGCCAGCTCACCTAATTCAGGACAATACAATGAGCAGTTCTTC.

Ten or more counts support this clone. The V and J genes are TRBV6-5 and TRBJ2-7, with a weak D call TRBD2 (6 bases). Per the germline V gene, CDR1 is MNHEY and CDR2 is SVGAGI. This CDR3 comprises 15 residues. The V and J ends lost 2 bases and 4 bases respectively, with 15 bases between them. CDR3 residues: CASSYGGTGSYEQYF. As DNA, the CDR3 is TGTGCCAGCAGTTACGGAGGGACGGGGAGTTACGAGCAGTACTTC.

The chain uses TRBV4-3 and TRBJ1-3; D remains unclear. The CDR3 extends over 17 amino acids. V was shortened by 4 bases and J by 0 bases, with 16 bases between the two germline ends. CDR1 and CDR2 from the germline V gene are LGHNA and YSLEER. CDR3 sequence reads: CASSPHHGKASGNTIYF. CDR3 nucleotide sequence: TGCGCCAGCAGCCCCCACCACGGGAAGGCCTCTGGAAACACCATATATTTT.

This clone was counted between two and nine times. V and J are TRBV5-1 and TRBJ2-5; 7 nucleotides agree with TRBD1. The CDR3 has 19 amino acids. Germline CDR1 reads SGHRS; CDR2 reads YFSETQ. Trimming cost V 3 bases and J 5 bases; bases outside gene matches: 22. The CDR3 DNA is TGCGCCAGCAGCTCGGGCAAGCTCATCCGAGACAGGGCGGGTGAGACCCAGTACTTC. Residues: CASSSGKLIRDRAGETQYF. Variable domain in full (rest from reference TRBV5-1 and TRBJ2-5): KAGVTQTPRYLIKTRGQQVTLSCSPISGHRSVSWYQQTPGQGLQFLFEYFSETQRNKGNFPGRFSGRQFSNSRSEMNVSTLELGDSALYLCASSSGKLIRDRAGETQYFGPGTRLLVL.

The chain joins TRBV5-1 to TRBJ2-3; a weak D match, TRBD1 (5 bases). V was clipped by 4 bases and J by 0 bases, with 6 bases between them. Germline V gene sequence: CDR1 SGHRS, CDR2 YFSETQ. The CDR3 is made up of 13 amino acids. The CDR3 here is CASSHRSTDTQYF. The CDR3 region has the DNA TGCGCCAGCAGCCACAGGAGCACAGATACGCAGTATTTT.

This clone was observed once. This chain connects TRBV7-8 to TRBJ2-1, with 11 bases matching TRBD2. The CDR3 loop spans 18 amino acids. CDR1 is SGHVS, CDR2 FQNEAQ, per germline. V shed 2 bases and J 1 base; nucleotides not matched to a gene: 7. CDR3 region: CASSLLPLAGGSYNEQFF. For the CDR3, the DNA is TGTGCCAGCAGCTTACTACCGCTAGCGGGAGGATCCTACAATGAGCAGTTCTTC.

The rearrangement uses TRBV10-3 and TRBJ2-3; 8 bases align to TRBD1. The V gene end was trimmed by 7 bases and the J gene end by 3 bases; junction bases not matched to a gene: 6. CDR1 ENHRY and CDR2 SYGVKD come from the germline V gene. This CDR3 has 14 amino acids. CDR3 protein: CAINDRGGTDTQYF. The CDR3 coding sequence is TGTGCCATCAATGACAGGGGTGGAACAGATACGCAGTATTTT.

This clone was seen only a few times. V is TRBV5-1 and J is TRBJ2-5, with 7 bases aligning to TRBD2. From germline, CDR1 is SGHRS and CDR2 YFSETQ. This CDR3 is 15 amino acids long. V lost 4 bases and J lost 1; bases outside the gene matches: 7. The CDR3 is CASSANTGGQETQYF. CDR3 DNA sequence: TGCGCCAGCAGCGCCAATACGGGGGGCCAAGAGACCCAGTACTTC.

This clone was detected a few times. The chain recombines TRBV21-1 with TRBJ1-1; the DNA was not used to check the table's D call, TRBD1. TRBV21-1 is a documented pseudogene. CDR3 length equals 13 residues. The CDR3 bases are TGTGCCAGCCGTCGACATAAAGACACTGAAGCTTTCTTT. It codes for CASRRHKDTEAFF.

Turning to this clone: The sample contains more than one DNA sequence encoding this CDR3. The chain couples TRBV6-1 to TRBJ2-7; the D is unclear. Between the trimmed V and J ends, which lost 2 bases and 7 bases, there was a span of 12 bases. The CDR3 runs 13 residues. Germline CDR1 MNHNS, CDR2 SASEGT. CDR3 region: CASSEPDLREQYF. The CDR3 region has the DNA TGTGCCAGCAGTGAACCCGACCTTCGGGAGCAGTACTTC.

The chain is built from TRBV7-2 and TRBJ2-5, with D tentatively TRBD1 or TRBD2 (5 bases each). The CDR3 runs to 18 residues. Germline V CDR1 and CDR2: SGHTA, FQGNSA. Trimming left V 3 bases short and J 6 bases short, with 26 bases between. This chain's CDR3 is CASSFPGAGSKPPKTQYF. CDR3 coding DNA: TGTGCCAGCAGCTTCCCTGGGGCGGGCTCAAAGCCCCCAAAGACCCAGTACTTC.

A few counts support this clone. V is TRBV18 and J is TRBJ1-5; 7 nucleotides match TRBD1. Germline CDR1 and CDR2: KGHSH and LQKENI. The CDR3 contains 15 residues. V was clipped by 3 bases and J by 6 bases; unmatched bases: 8. The CDR3 spells CASSPTGKGGQPQHF. In DNA form, the CDR3 reads TGTGCCAGCTCACCGACAGGGAAAGGGGGTCAGCCCCAGCATTTT. The full variable domain, its missing parts supplied by reference TRBV18 and TRBJ1-5, is NAGVMQNPRHLVRRRGQEARLRCSPMKGHSHVYWYRQLPEEGLKFMVYLQKENIIDESGMPKERFSAEFPKEGPSILRIQQVVRGDSAAYFCASSPTGKGGQPQHFGDGTRLSIL.

The genes are TRBV7-8 and TRBJ2-3, with D possibly being TRBD1 (5 bases). V was cut by 8 bases and J by 0 bases, with 15 bases left in between. Germline V gives CDR1 SGHVS, CDR2 FQNEAQ. The CDR3 has 15 amino acids. The DNA for the CDR3 is TGTGCCAGCCGCCTGGGGCAGTATAGCACAGATACGCAGTATTTT. Translated: CASRLGQYSTDTQYF.

This clone showed up just a few times. The chain couples TRBV23-1 to TRBJ2-3; D call uncertain. TRBV23-1 is filed as an ORF, its function uncertain. CDR3 length: 14 amino acids. The V and J ends lost 1 base and 2 bases respectively, with 7 bases between them. This CDR3 reads CASSQLHDTDTQYF. The CDR3 nucleotides read TGCGCCAGCAGTCAATTACACGACACAGATACGCAGTATTTT.

This clone was observed a single time. The chain combines TRBV11-2 with TRBJ2-1; D possibly matches TRBD1 or TRBD2 (6 bases each). The V end lost 5 bases, the J end lost 9 bases, and 20 bases lay between the germline ends. This CDR3 is 15 amino acids long. Germline assignment: CDR1 SGHAT and CDR2 FQNNGV. CDR3 DNA: TGTGCCAGCAGCATAGGGGGGTCGGGAGTTAGTGAGCAGTTCTTC. It translates to CASSIGGSGVSEQFF.

The gene calls are TRBV25-1 and TRBJ1-5, with D tentatively TRBD1 (6 bases). The CDR3 totals 17 residues. The V end lost 3 bases, the J end lost 0 bases, and 15 bases lay between the germline ends. The germline CDR1 and CDR2 sequences are MGHDK and SYGVNS. The CDR3 DNA follows: TGTGCCAGCAGTGATTCTAGGACAGCCTATAGCAATCAGCCCCAGCATTTT. It yields the protein CASSDSRTAYSNQPQHF.

The chain links TRBV5-1 to TRBJ2-7, with 9 bases aligning to TRBD2. Germline V gene lookup returns CDR1 SGHRS and CDR2 YFSETQ. With V trimmed by 2 bases and J by 2 bases, 14 bases remained unmatched. The CDR3 runs to 18 residues. CDR3 sequence (DNA): TGCGCCAGCAGCTTCCGGGCTAGCGGGGAGACTAAGACCTACGAGCAGTACTTC. Translated: CASSFRASGETKTYEQYF. The full variable domain, completed using reference TRBV5-1 and TRBJ2-7, is KAGVTQTPRYLIKTRGQQVTLSCSPISGHRSVSWYQQTPGQGLQFLFEYFSETQRNKGNFPGRFSGRQFSNSRSEMNVSTLELGDSALYLCASSFRASGETKTYEQYFGPGTRLTVT.

This rearrangement joins TRBV5-6 to TRBJ1-3; no reliable D call. Trimming shortened V by 3 bases and J by 0 bases, and 10 bases separated the two germline ends. From germline, CDR1 is SGHDT and CDR2 YYEEEE. The CDR3 runs to 15 residues. As DNA, the CDR3 is TGTGCCAGCAGCTCCGGGAGGTTCTCTGGAAACACCATATATTTT. Translated, it gives CASSSGRFSGNTIYF.

This chain uses TRBV6-1 with TRBJ2-7; the match to TRBD2 covers 11 bases. The CDR3 is 15 amino acids. With 3 bases clipped from V and 3 bases from J, the junction kept 4 bases outside the gene matches. CDR1 is MNHNS, CDR2 SASEGT, per germline. The CDR3 DNA reads TGTGCCAGCAGTGACTCTAGCGGGAGGCACTACGAGCAGTACTTC. This gives the protein CASSDSSGRHYEQYF.

The chain is built from TRBV5-8 and TRBJ2-7, with D possibly matching TRBD1 (7 bases). This CDR3 has 14 residues. V was clipped by 4 bases and J by 4 bases, with 15 bases between them. In germline, CDR1 is SGHTS, CDR2 YDEGEE. CDR3 residues: CASSPGRGTYEQYF. In DNA, the CDR3 is TGTGCCAGCAGCCCTGGCAGGGGGACTTACGAGCAGTACTTC.